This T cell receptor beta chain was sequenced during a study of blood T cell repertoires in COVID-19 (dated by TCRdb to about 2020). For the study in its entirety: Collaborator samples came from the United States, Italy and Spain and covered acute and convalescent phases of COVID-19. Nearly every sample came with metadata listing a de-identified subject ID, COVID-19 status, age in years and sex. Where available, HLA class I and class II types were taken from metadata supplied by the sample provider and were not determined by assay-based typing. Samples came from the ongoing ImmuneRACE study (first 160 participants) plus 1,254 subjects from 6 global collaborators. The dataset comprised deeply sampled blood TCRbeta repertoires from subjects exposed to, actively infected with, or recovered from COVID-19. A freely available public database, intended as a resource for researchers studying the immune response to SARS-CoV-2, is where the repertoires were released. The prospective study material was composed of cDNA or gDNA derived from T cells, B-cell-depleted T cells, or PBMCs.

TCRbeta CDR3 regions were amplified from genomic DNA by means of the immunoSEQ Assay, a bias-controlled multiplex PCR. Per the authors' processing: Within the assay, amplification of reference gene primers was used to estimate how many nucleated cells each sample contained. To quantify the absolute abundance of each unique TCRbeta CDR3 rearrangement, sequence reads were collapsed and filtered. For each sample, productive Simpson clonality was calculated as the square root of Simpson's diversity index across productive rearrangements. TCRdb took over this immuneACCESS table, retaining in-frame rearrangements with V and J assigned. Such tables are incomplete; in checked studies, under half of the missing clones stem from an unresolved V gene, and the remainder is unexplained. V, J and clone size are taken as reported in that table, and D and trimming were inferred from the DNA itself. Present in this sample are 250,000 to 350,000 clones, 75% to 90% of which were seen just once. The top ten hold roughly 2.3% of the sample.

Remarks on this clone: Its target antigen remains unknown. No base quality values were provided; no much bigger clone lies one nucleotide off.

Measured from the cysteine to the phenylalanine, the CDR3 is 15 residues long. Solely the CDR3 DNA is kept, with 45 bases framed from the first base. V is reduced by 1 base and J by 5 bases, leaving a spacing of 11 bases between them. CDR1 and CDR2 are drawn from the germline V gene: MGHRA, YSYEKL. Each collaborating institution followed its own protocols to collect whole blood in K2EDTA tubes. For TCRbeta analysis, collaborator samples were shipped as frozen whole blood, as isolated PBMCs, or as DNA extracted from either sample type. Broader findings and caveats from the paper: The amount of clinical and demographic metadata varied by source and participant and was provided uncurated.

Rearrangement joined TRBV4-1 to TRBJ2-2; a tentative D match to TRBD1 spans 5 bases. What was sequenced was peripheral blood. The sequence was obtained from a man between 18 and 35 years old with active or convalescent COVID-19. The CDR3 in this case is CASSQARQKTGELFF. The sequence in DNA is TGCGCCAGCAGCCAAGCGCGACAGAAAACCGGGGAGCTGTTTTTT.